One and the same sample provided the 10 T cell receptor beta chains below, sequenced in a study of tumor T cells in aggressive B-cell lymphoma. Method: immunoSEQ multiplex PCR; TCRdb's copy keeps in-frame clones and lacks some. The repertoire consists of about 5,600 clones, with around 79% occurring once and the leading ten covering less than 8.5%. The sample was tumor tissue. These TCRs come from an adult with diffuse large B cell lymphoma.

V is TRBV14 and J is TRBJ1-1, with D possibly TRBD1 on 5 matching bases. Trimming took 5 bases from V and 1 from J, leaving 11 bases between them. There are 14 residues in the CDR3. The germline V gene encodes CDR1 SGHDN and CDR2 FVKESK. CDR3 amino acids: CASSYGGANTEAFF. The CDR3 bases are TGTGCCAGCAGCTACGGGGGAGCGAACACTGAAGCTTTCTTT.

This rearrangement joins TRBV5-1 to TRBJ2-5; 8 nucleotides line up with TRBD1. J lost 0 bases, V lost 0 bases, and 4 bases had no gene match. Germline V gene lookup returns CDR1 SGHRS and CDR2 YFSETQ. CDR3 length: 16 amino acids. The CDR3 region is CASSLGAGGYQETQYF. In nucleotides, the CDR3 is TGCGCCAGCAGCTTGGGGGCAGGGGGCTACCAAGAGACCCAGTACTTC.

This clone appeared once. This sequence joins TRBV6-5 and TRBJ2-1; no reliable D call. CDR1 is MNHEY, CDR2 SVGAGI, per germline. The germline V and J ends were trimmed by 0 bases and 2 bases, with 2 bases remaining between them. This CDR3 has 13 residues. The DNA of the CDR3 is TGTGCCAGCAGTTACTCCACCTACAATGAGCAGTTCTTC. Protein sequence: CASSYSTYNEQFF.

CDR3 loop: CASLGLFSYEQYF. In DNA form, the CDR3 reads TGTGCCAGCCTTGGACTCTTCTCCTACGAGCAGTACTTC. The chain links TRBV6-4 to TRBJ2-7, with D maybe TRBD2 (5 bases). With 8 bases removed from V and 0 bases from J, the gap between germline ends came to 11 bases. CDR1 and CDR2 (germline): MRHNA, SNTAGT. This CDR3 is 13 amino acids long.

This chain joins TRBV19 and TRBJ2-1; 11 nucleotides match TRBD2. Trimming removed 5 bases from V and 1 base from J; junction bases left unmatched: 4. The CDR3 is 16 amino acids. Germline V gene sequence: CDR1 LNHDA, CDR2 SQIVND (reference sequence). This CDR3 is CASSVAGGLSYNEQFF. The CDR3 DNA reads TGTGCCAGTAGTGTAGCGGGAGGGTTATCCTACAATGAGCAGTTCTTC.

This clone was counted only a few times. The rearrangement joins TRBV2 to TRBJ2-5; 10 bases map to TRBD2. Trimming cost V 3 bases and J 2 bases; bases outside gene matches: 3. The CDR3 contains 15 residues. The germline V gene encodes CDR1 SNHLY and CDR2 FYNNEI. CDR3 sequence reads: CASSDLAGAQETQYF. Written as DNA, the CDR3 is TGTGCCAGCAGTGATCTAGCGGGGGCACAAGAGACCCAGTACTTC.

About this clone: The junction does not match germline at one end; this may be a read error. The chain couples TRBV13 to TRBJ1-1; D remains ambiguous. Per germline, CDR1 PRHDT and CDR2 FYEKMQ (reference sequence). This CDR3 region has 13 residues. CDR3 sequence (DNA): TGTGCCAGCAGCTTAGTGGTGAACATTGAAGCTTTCTTT. Translating it yields CASSLVVNIEAFF. The full variable domain, completed using reference TRBV13 and TRBJ1-1, is AAGVIQSPRHLIKEKRETATLKCYPIPRHDTVYWYQQGPGQDPQFLISFYEKMQSDKGSIPDRFSAQQFSDYHSELNMSSLELGDSALYFCASSLVVNIEAFFGQGTRLTVV.

This chain joins TRBV7-8 and TRBJ1-1; 8 nucleotides match TRBD1. This CDR3 has 15 amino acids. Losses at the gene ends were 3 bases for V and 4 bases for J; bases not matched to a gene: 7. Germline CDR1 reads SGHVS; CDR2 reads FQNEAQ. CDR3 in amino acids: CASSFLGQGITEAFF. The CDR3 DNA follows: TGTGCCAGCAGCTTCCTAGGACAGGGTATCACTGAAGCTTTCTTT. The whole variable domain, remainder taken from reference TRBV7-8 and TRBJ1-1, is GAGVSQSPRYKVAKRGQDVALRCDPISGHVSLFWYQQALGQGPEFLTYFQNEAQLDKSGLPSDRFFAERPEGSVSTLKIQRTQQEDSAVYLCASSFLGQGITEAFFGQGTRLTVV.

This chain links TRBV29-1 with TRBJ1-2; no reliable D call. Germline V gene sequence: CDR1 SQVTM, CDR2 ANQGSEA. Trimming stripped 1 base from V and 4 bases from J, with 7 bases between. CDR3 length: 12 amino acids. The CDR3 region has the DNA TGCAGCGTTGAAGGGAGGTCCTATGGCTACACCTTC. Its protein product is CSVEGRSYGYTF.

The rearrangement uses TRBV6-6 and TRBJ2-7; TRBD2 matches at 11 bases. CDR1 is MNHNY and CDR2 is SVGAGI in the germline V gene (reference sequence). The CDR3 sequence is 13 residues long. The junction had 5 bases not matched to a gene; V was cut back by 11 bases and J by 2 bases. CDR3: CAGSSGRAYEQYF. For the CDR3, the DNA is TGTGCCGGTAGTAGCGGGAGGGCCTACGAGCAGTACTTC.